Sequencing of this TCR beta chain was carried out in a study of T cell repertoires in cytomegalovirus infection. Germline assignment: CDR1 MNHEY and CDR2 SMNVEV (reference sequence). The CDR3 contains 14 residues. V was clipped by 5 bases and J by 3 bases; unmatched bases: 6. MiXCR was run by TCRdb on the reads, yielding one entry per CDR3 protein. The sample shows about 260,000 distinct CDR3 sequences, about an eighth of them seen only once. Study conclusions and caveats: HLA-C-restricted, CMV-specific TCR beta clonotypes were dominant ex vivo.

Regarding this clonotype: What it recognizes is unknown.

The sample was PBMCs. The chain has TRBV27 and TRBJ1-1, with TRBD1 matching 7 bases. The source of this sequence is a human donor in good health (CMV status not recorded). Some clones in this sample may be carry-over from other donors' samples. CDR3 coding DNA: TGTGCCAGCAGTCTCTTCAGGGGGGACACTGAAGCTTTCTTT. It codes for CASSLFRGDTEAFF.